This T cell receptor beta chain was sequenced in a study of cytomegalovirus exposure and HLA in healthy donors. In the PCR, 60 Vbeta and 13 Jbeta primers were used. Method: immunoSEQ multiplex PCR; TCRdb's copy keeps in-frame clones and lacks some. Of 170,000 or so clones in the sample, 70% to 85% were seen once. The sequence was obtained from a woman aged 40 to 50 in good health and CMV-seronegative. Sequencing used PBMCs.

Here the CDR3 DNA reads TGTGCCTGGAGTACGGGGGGTCCCGAGCAGTACTTC. As protein: CAWSTGGPEQYF. V usage is TRBV30 and J usage is TRBJ2-7; TRBD2 matches at 7 bases. J gave up 6 bases and V 2 bases, and 4 bases lay outside the gene matches. Germline V CDR1 and CDR2: GTSNPN, SVGIG (reference sequence). The length of the CDR3 is 12 residues.